The 13 T cell receptor beta chains reported below all come from one sample, sequenced in a study of beta chain features in type 1 diabetes (dated by TCRdb to 2016 to 2018). Library preparation employed the immunoSEQ multiplex PCR assay. All of the isolated RNA was reverse transcribed with the High Capacity cDNA Reverse Transcription Kit, so expressed TCRB transcripts were sequenced. Entries here come from immuneACCESS through TCRdb and include only in-frame sequences with V and J called. Some clones fail to appear in such tables; in the studies checked, an unresolved V gene covers under half of the shortfall, and the cause of the remainder is unknown. The sample table shows under 550,000 clones, and around 10% are seen once. Clones ranked in the top ten supply 0.04% to 0.05% of the sample. Material: naive CD4+ T cells from blood. This specimen's cell subset or site label, per the study, means: true naive CD4+ T cells. The receptors here all came from a woman between 18 and 29 years old in good health.

The rearrangement joins TRBV25-1 to TRBJ1-2; 9 bases are shared with TRBD1. The germline CDR1 and CDR2 sequences are MGHDK and SYGVNS. J gave up 5 bases and V 4 bases, and 14 bases lay outside the gene matches. This CDR3 has 17 amino acids. The CDR3 is CASSVSGRTGDLYGYTF. CDR3 bases: TGTGCCAGCAGTGTCAGCGGGCGGACAGGGGACCTTTATGGCTACACCTTC.

This clone has only a few counts. The chain couples TRBV12-5 to TRBJ2-5; 12 bases line up with TRBD2. Germline V lookup: CDR1 LGHNT, CDR2 FRNRAP. Unmatched junction bases numbered 4, after V lost 4 bases and J lost 1 base. The CDR3 length is 16 residues. Here the CDR3 DNA reads TGTGCTAGTGGTTCTCGACTAGCGGGGGCCCAAGAGACCCAGTACTTC. Encoded protein: CASGSRLAGAQETQYF.

This clone was counted between two and nine times. The CDR3 reads CASSKAGLLAKNIQYF. The CDR3 DNA is TGTGCCAGCAGCAAAGCGGGACTGCTAGCCAAAAACATTCAGTACTTC. The gene calls are TRBV21-1 and TRBJ2-4; the DNA was not compared with TRBD2, the D call given in the table. TRBV21-1 is a documented pseudogene. The CDR3 is 16 amino acids.

Only a few counts were recorded for this clone. The sample has other DNA sequences that encode this CDR3 too. The chain has TRBV9 and TRBJ1-1; no clear D. This CDR3 has 13 amino acids. The germline V gene has CDR1 SGDLS and CDR2 YYNGEE. V was cut by 0 bases and J by 1 base, with 4 bases left in between. CDR3 residues: CASSVAPNTEAFF. The CDR3 DNA reads as TGTGCCAGCAGCGTAGCACCGAACACTGAAGCTTTCTTT.

The genes are TRBV7-9 and TRBJ2-3, with D hard to call. CDR1 and CDR2 (germline): SEHNR, FQNEAQ (reference sequence). The CDR3 has 9 residues. The V gene lost 8 bases and the J gene lost 7 bases, with 4 bases spanning the gap. CDR3 protein: CASGNTQYF. The CDR3 DNA follows: TGTGCCAGCGGGAATACGCAGTATTTT.

This clone was seen more than once but under ten times. The V and J genes are TRBV6-6 and TRBJ2-2; D may be TRBD1 (7 bases). The CDR3 covers 14 residues. Per the germline V gene, CDR1 is MNHNY and CDR2 is SVGAGI (reference sequence). V lost 2 bases to trimming and J lost 5 bases, with 9 bases between them. CDR3 protein: CASSYQGGTGELFF. For the CDR3, the DNA is TGTGCCAGCAGTTACCAGGGGGGAACCGGGGAGCTGTTTTTT.

V is TRBV7-2 and J is TRBJ2-3; 7 bases match TRBD2. V gave up 7 bases and J gave up 2 bases; unmatched junction bases: 9. The germline gives CDR1 SGHTA, CDR2 FQGNSA. The CDR3 has 15 residues. The CDR3 DNA reads as TGTGCCAGCATCAGGATAGCGGGCGTCACAGATACGCAGTATTTT. It is translated as CASIRIAGVTDTQYF. Filled out from reference TRBV7-2 and TRBJ2-3, the complete variable domain reads GAGVSQSPSNKVTEKGKDVELRCDPISGHTALYWYRQSLGQGLEFLIYFQGNSAPDKSGLPSDRFSAERTGGSVSTLTIQRTQQEDSAVYLCASIRIAGVTDTQYFGPGTRLTVL.

This clone was seen more than once but under ten times. This chain uses TRBV19 with TRBJ2-1; 7 bases are shared with TRBD1. Germline V gives CDR1 LNHDA, CDR2 SQIVND (reference sequence). This CDR3 contains 13 residues. Unmatched junction bases numbered 9, after V lost 9 bases and J lost 7 bases. The CDR3 protein is CASRITGANEQFF. Here the CDR3 DNA reads TGTGCCAGCCGGATTACAGGGGCGAATGAGCAGTTCTTC.

The V and J genes are TRBV7-8 and TRBJ2-4; no clear D gene. Germline V gene sequence: CDR1 SGHVS, CDR2 FQNEAQ. Deletions cut 7 bases from V and 1 base from J, with 8 bases between. This CDR3 has 13 amino acids. CDR3 amino acids: CASTSLAKNIQYF. The CDR3 region has the DNA TGTGCCAGCACTAGTTTGGCCAAAAACATTCAGTACTTC.

V and J are TRBV10-3 and TRBJ2-3; D remains unclear. The germline V gene has CDR1 ENHRY and CDR2 SYGVKD. The length of the CDR3 is 15 residues. V lost 6 bases and J 3 bases, leaving 16 bases between the germline ends. CDR3 residues: CAISAGGGPTDTQYF. The CDR3 region has the DNA TGTGCCATCAGCGCCGGTGGCGGTCCGACAGATACGCAGTATTTT.

This rearrangement joins TRBV7-3 to TRBJ2-7; D call uncertain. The CDR3 sequence is 14 residues long. Germline lookup yields CDR1 SGHTA and CDR2 FQGTGA. V lost 5 bases to trimming and J lost 0 bases, with 11 bases between them. DNA for the CDR3: TGTGCCAGCAGCCCTTGGCCGCACTCCTACGAGCAGTACTTC. It yields the protein CASSPWPHSYEQYF. Full variable domain (outside the CDR3, taken from reference TRBV7-3 and TRBJ2-7): GAGVSQTPSNKVTEKGKYVELRCDPISGHTALYWYRQSLGQGPEFLIYFQGTGAADDSGLPNDRFFAVRPEGSVSTLKIQRTERGDSAVYLCASSPWPHSYEQYFGPGTRLTVT.

Only a few counts were recorded for this clone. The chain couples TRBV6-1 to TRBJ2-1; 7 bases line up with TRBD1. V dropped 6 bases and J dropped 0; count of bases not matched to a gene: 2. CDR3 length: 14 residues. CDR1 and CDR2 from the germline V gene are MNHNS and SASEGT. The CDR3 nucleotides are TGTGCCAGCAGGGGACAGAGCTCCTACAATGAGCAGTTCTTC. Translated: CASRGQSSYNEQFF.

The chain combines TRBV4-3 with TRBJ2-1, with 13 nucleotides matching TRBD2. The CDR3 runs 17 residues. J gave up 8 bases and V 0 bases, and 7 bases lay outside the gene matches. Germline values: CDR1 LGHNA, CDR2 YSLEER. DNA of the CDR3: TGCGCCAGCAGCCAAGATTCCCCGGGACTAGCGGGGCATGAGCAGTTCTTC. It codes for CASSQDSPGLAGHEQFF.